These T cell receptor beta chains were read from a single sample in a study of blood T cell repertoires in COVID-19. Profiling relied on immunoSEQ multiplex PCR, and the TCRdb table lists in-frame clones only, not all of them. The repertoire has 300,000 to 400,000 clones, 88% of them found once; the top ten carry approximately 1.2%. Sequencing used PBMCs or T cells enriched from blood (not recorded which). Receptor source: a woman aged 18-30 years who had recovered from COVID-19. Both conserved end residues are part of each CDR3. D genes are given only for firm matches. Only some rows state a clone size, as once, few, many or a class for expanded clones.

v_call,d_call,clone_size,j_call,cdr3_nt,cdr3_aa
TRBV2,TRBD2,.,TRBJ2-1,TGTGCCAGCAAGCCGGGACTAGGACACAATGAGCAGTTCTTC,CASKPGLGHNEQFF
TRBV7-9,.,.,TRBJ1-1,TGTGCCAGCAGACTCACAGGGTCTGAAGCTTTCTTT,CASRLTGSEAFF
TRBV30,TRBD1,.,TRBJ2-7,TGTGCCTGGAGGAAACAGGGGAAAGCCTACGAGCAGTACTTC,CAWRKQGKAYEQYF
TRBV18,TRBD1,.,TRBJ1-2,TGTGCCAGCTCACCACTCCAGGGGGGCTATGGCTACACCTTC,CASSPLQGGYGYTF
TRBV28,TRBD2,.,TRBJ2-5,TGTGCCACCGCAGACTTAGCGGGGGGACAAGAGACCCAGTACTTC,CATADLAGGQETQYF
TRBV5-1,TRBD1,.,TRBJ2-7,TGCGCCAGCAGCTTGGTGGACAGGCTCTACGAGCAGTACTTC,CASSLVDRLYEQYF
TRBV6-2/TRBV6-3,TRBD2,.,TRBJ2-3,TGTGCCAGCAGTTACTCGGACGGGGGGGCCGGGACAGATACGCAGTATTTT,CASSYSDGGAGTDTQYF
TRBV7-8,.,.,TRBJ2-1,TGTGCCAGCAGCCGATCTAGAGGTCTCACCTACAATGAGCAGTTCTTC,CASSRSRGLTYNEQFF
TRBV19,TRBD1,.,TRBJ2-7,TGTGCCAGTAGTACTCCCAGGGGGTTTAGCTCCTACGAGCAGTACTTC,CASSTPRGFSSYEQYF
TRBV6-4,.,.,TRBJ1-6,TGTGCCAGCAGTCCCGGGACTTGGAATTCACCCCTCCACTTT,CASSPGTWNSPLHF
TRBV5-5,.,many,TRBJ2-7,TGTGCCAGCAGCTGGCAGGGGTACGGAAACGAGCAGTACTTC,CASSWQGYGNEQYF
TRBV19,TRBD1,.,TRBJ1-4,TGTGCCAGTAAAAGAACAGGGGATGAAAAACTGTTTTTT,CASKRTGDEKLFF
TRBV19,TRBD1,.,TRBJ1-2,TGTGCCAGTAGTAATTATGGGACAGGGGATCGTGGCTACACCTTC,CASSNYGTGDRGYTF
TRBV9,TRBD1,.,TRBJ1-2,TGTGCCAGCAGCTTCGAGACAGGGAACTATGGCTACACCTTC,CASSFETGNYGYTF
TRBV5-1,TRBD1,once,TRBJ1-1,TGCGCCAGCAGCGCCGACAGGGCAGGCACTGAAGCTTTCTTT,CASSADRAGTEAFF
TRBV12-2,.,.,TRBJ2-3,TGTGCAAGTCGAAAGGACTTAGCAGATACGCAGTATTTT,CASRKDLADTQYF
TRBV9,.,.,TRBJ2-3,TGTGCCAGCAGCGCTATAAAGAACGCCGGCACAGATACGCAGTATTTT,CASSAIKNAGTDTQYF
TRBV7-2,TRBD2,.,TRBJ2-6,TGTGCCAGCAGCTCAACTAGCGGCCTCTCTGGGGCCAACGTCCTGACTTTC,CASSSTSGLSGANVLTF
TRBV30,.,.,TRBJ2-1,TGTGCCTGGAGTGTCCGTAATGAGCAGTTCTTC,CAWSVRNEQFF
TRBV7-6,TRBD2,.,TRBJ2-1,TGTGCCAGCAGCAACCCGGGGGGACGAGCGGATGAGCAGTTCTTC,CASSNPGGRADEQFF
TRBV19,.,.,TRBJ2-2,TGTGCCAGTAGTATCATAGCGGGACAGGGTAACACCGGGGAGCTGTTTTTT,CASSIIAGQGNTGELFF
TRBV7-3,.,.,TRBJ2-5,TGTGCCAGCAGCTACGGGACTTCACAAGAGACCCAGTACTTC,CASSYGTSQETQYF
TRBV30,.,.,TRBJ2-3,TGTGCCTGGAGTGTACTGACCCTAGTCGCAGATACGCAGTATTTT,CAWSVLTLVADTQYF
TRBV6-2/TRBV6-3,.,.,TRBJ1-1,TGTGCCAGCAGTTATAGTGGGGGGTTCATGAACACTGAAGCTTTCTTT,CASSYSGGFMNTEAFF
TRBV6-6,TRBD1,.,TRBJ1-5,TGTGCCAGCAGCCAGACAGGGGGAGGCCAGCCCCAGCATTTT,CASSQTGGGQPQHF
TRBV12-3/TRBV12-4,.,.,TRBJ1-2,TGTGCCAGCAGTGCTCAGGTGAACTATGGCTACACCTTC,CASSAQVNYGYTF
TRBV28,.,.,TRBJ2-3,TGTGCCAGCAGTCACATCCGGAGGGCCACAGATACGCAGTATTTT,CASSHIRRATDTQYF
TRBV19,.,.,TRBJ1-4,TGTGCCAGTAGTATAGTGGGAGCGAACCTCCCTGAAAAACTGTTTTTT,CASSIVGANLPEKLFF
TRBV24-1,.,.,TRBJ1-2,TGTGCCACCAGTGGTGGCAGTCAGGATGGCTACACCTTC,CATSGGSQDGYTF
TRBV7-2,.,.,TRBJ2-2,TGTGCCAGCAGGAGGGTCAACACCGGGGAGCTGTTTTTT,CASRRVNTGELFF
TRBV6-5,TRBD2,once,TRBJ2-3,TGTGCCAGCAGTCGAAGCGGGGGGACCACAGATACGCAGTATTTT,CASSRSGGTTDTQYF
TRBV7-2,.,.,TRBJ2-5,TGTGCCAGCAGCTGGGTGAGCGGGGAGACCCAGTACTTC,CASSWVSGETQYF
TRBV9,TRBD2,.,TRBJ2-1,TGTGCCAGCAGCGTAGCGGGGGGGAGCTCCTACAATGAACAGTTCTTC,CASSVAGGSSYNEQFF
TRBV6-2/TRBV6-3,.,few,TRBJ2-7,TGTGCCAGCAGTCCCTTTCTGCAGTTACGATCCTACGAGCAGTACTTC,CASSPFLQLRSYEQYF
TRBV27,.,.,TRBJ1-3,TGTGCCAGCTCGCTGGACGGGAACTCTGGAAACACCATATATTTT,CASSLDGNSGNTIYF
TRBV5-1,TRBD1,.,TRBJ2-5,TGCGCCAGCAGCTTGGATGGGACAGGGGACGAGACCCAGTACTTC,CASSLDGTGDETQYF
TRBV13,TRBD1,once,TRBJ1-2,TGTGCCAGCAGCTTGACAGGGGCCTATGGCTACACCTTC,CASSLTGAYGYTF
TRBV30,TRBD2,few,TRBJ2-5,TGTGCCTGGAGACCCGGGACTAGCGGGGGCCTATTAGGGGAGACCCAGTACTTC,CAWRPGTSGGLLGETQYF
TRBV5-4,.,.,TRBJ2-7,TGTGCCAGCAGCTTGGCTTCCTACGAGCAGTACTTC,CASSLASYEQYF
TRBV7-9,.,.,TRBJ1-1,TGTGCCAGCAGTGCAGGGGAAAACACTGAAGCTTTCTTT,CASSAGENTEAFF
TRBV11-2,TRBD1,.,TRBJ1-1,TGTGCCAGCAGCTCATCGACAGGGGAGACGAACACTGAAGCTTTCTTT,CASSSSTGETNTEAFF
TRBV6-2/TRBV6-3,.,once,TRBJ1-1,TGTGCCAGCAGCACAGGGAGAGTCGAAGCTTTCTTT,CASSTGRVEAFF
TRBV7-6,TRBD2,.,TRBJ2-3,TGTGCCAGCAGGAGGGGACTCGGGGGGGCAACAGATACGCAGTATTTT,CASRRGLGGATDTQYF
TRBV5-1,TRBD1,.,TRBJ2-7,TGCGCCAGCACGGGACAGGGGGCGCAAGGGCAGTACTTC,CASTGQGAQGQYF
TRBV30,TRBD2,.,TRBJ2-7,TGTGCCCGGAGCGGGGGGAGCTCCTACGAGCAGTACTTC,CARSGGSSYEQYF
TRBV4-1,.,.,TRBJ1-1,TGCGCCAGCGGGGTCGGGGGAAACCTGAACACTGAAGCTTTCTTT,CASGVGGNLNTEAFF
TRBV11-2,TRBD1,.,TRBJ1-1,TGTGCCAGCAGCTTCGACAGGGTTGTAGCTTTCTTT,CASSFDRVVAFF
TRBV5-1,.,.,TRBJ1-2,TGCGCCAGCAGCCCGATCGGGGGTCGTGGCTACACCTTC,CASSPIGGRGYTF
TRBV29-1,TRBD1,.,TRBJ2-2,TGCAGCGCTACTGGGGAACAGGGGAACGGGGAGCTGTTTTTT,CSATGEQGNGELFF
TRBV9,.,.,TRBJ1-5,TGTGCCAGCAGCGTAGAACCGAGTAGCAATCAGCCCCAGCATTTT,CASSVEPSSNQPQHF
TRBV18,.,.,TRBJ1-1,TGTGCCAGCTCACCGGGGAGAGAAGCTTTCTTT,CASSPGREAFF
TRBV5-6,.,.,TRBJ1-6,TGTGCCAGCAGCGCAGAAACAGGGCTGAATTCACCCCTCCACTTT,CASSAETGLNSPLHF